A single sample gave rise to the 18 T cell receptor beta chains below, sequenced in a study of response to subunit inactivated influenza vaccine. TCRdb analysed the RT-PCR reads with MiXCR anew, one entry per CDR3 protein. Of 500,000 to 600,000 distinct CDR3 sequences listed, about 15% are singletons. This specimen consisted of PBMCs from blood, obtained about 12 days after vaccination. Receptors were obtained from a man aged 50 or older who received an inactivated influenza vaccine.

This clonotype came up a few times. The CDR3 loop is CASSSQHRNSPLHF. The CDR3 bases are TGTGCCAGCAGCTCCCAACACCGTAATTCACCCCTCCACTTT. The chain uses TRBV7-2 and TRBJ1-6; D not certain. V was trimmed by 4 bases and J by 6 bases, leaving 10 bases between them. There are 14 residues in the CDR3. Germline CDR1 SGHTA, CDR2 FQGNSA. Filled out from reference TRBV7-2 and TRBJ1-6, the complete variable domain reads GAGVSQSPSNKVTEKGKDVELRCDPISGHTALYWYRQSLGQGLEFLIYFQGNSAPDKSGLPSDRFSAERTGGSVSTLTIQRTQQEDSAVYLCASSSQHRNSPLHFGNGTRLTVT.

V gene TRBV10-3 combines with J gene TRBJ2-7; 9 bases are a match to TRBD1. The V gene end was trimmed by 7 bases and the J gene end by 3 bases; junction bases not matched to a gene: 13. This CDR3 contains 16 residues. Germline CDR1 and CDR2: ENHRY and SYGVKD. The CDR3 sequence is CAITDPGQGLYYEQYF. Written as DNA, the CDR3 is TGTGCCATCACCGACCCCGGACAGGGGCTTTACTACGAGCAGTACTTC.

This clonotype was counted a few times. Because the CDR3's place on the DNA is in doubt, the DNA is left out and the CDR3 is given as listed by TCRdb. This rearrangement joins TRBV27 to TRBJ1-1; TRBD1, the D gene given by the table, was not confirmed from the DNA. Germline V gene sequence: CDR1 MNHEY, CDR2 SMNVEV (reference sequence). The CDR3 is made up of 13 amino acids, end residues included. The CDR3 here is CASSPPWGGGTFF.

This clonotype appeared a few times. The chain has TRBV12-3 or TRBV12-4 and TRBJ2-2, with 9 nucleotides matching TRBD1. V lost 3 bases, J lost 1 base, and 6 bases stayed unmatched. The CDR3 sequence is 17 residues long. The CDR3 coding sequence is TGTGCCAGCAGTTTCACAGGGGGCGGGTGGAACACCGGGGAGCTGTTTTTT. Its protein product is CASSFTGGGWNTGELFF.

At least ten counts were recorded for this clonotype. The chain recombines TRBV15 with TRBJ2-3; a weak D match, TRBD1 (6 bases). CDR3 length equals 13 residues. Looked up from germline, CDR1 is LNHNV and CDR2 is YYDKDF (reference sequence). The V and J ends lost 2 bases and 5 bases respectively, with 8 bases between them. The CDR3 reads CATSRRTVDTQYF. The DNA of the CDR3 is TGTGCCACCAGCAGAAGGACAGTAGATACGCAGTATTTT.

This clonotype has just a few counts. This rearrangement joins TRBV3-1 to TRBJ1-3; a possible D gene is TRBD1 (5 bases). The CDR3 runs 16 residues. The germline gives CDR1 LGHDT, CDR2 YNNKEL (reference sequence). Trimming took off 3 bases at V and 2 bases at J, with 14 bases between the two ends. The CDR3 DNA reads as TGTGCCAGCAGCCATCAGGGACCGTCGCCTGGAAACACCATATATTTT. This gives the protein CASSHQGPSPGNTIYF.

The CDR3 loop is CASSWGNRMDTEAFF. CDR3 DNA: TGTGCCAGCAGCTGGGGTAATCGGATGGACACTGAAGCTTTCTTT. The rearrangement links TRBV7-8 to TRBJ1-1; no clear D gene. The CDR3 has 15 amino acids. V lost 4 bases to trimming and J lost 3 bases, with 15 bases between them. The germline V gene encodes CDR1 SGHVS and CDR2 FQNEAQ.

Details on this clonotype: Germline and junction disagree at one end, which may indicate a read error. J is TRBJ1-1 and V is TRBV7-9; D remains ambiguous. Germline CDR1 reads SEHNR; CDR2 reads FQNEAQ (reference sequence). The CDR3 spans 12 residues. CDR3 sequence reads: CANSLGRIEAFF. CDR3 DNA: TGTGCCAACAGCTTAGGACGGATTGAAGCTTTCTTT.

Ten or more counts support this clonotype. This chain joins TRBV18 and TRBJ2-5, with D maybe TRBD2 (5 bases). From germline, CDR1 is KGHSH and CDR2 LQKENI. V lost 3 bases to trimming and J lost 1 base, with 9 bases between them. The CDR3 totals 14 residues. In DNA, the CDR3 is TGTGCCAGCTCACCGGCGGGTACCCAAGAGACCCAGTACTTC. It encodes CASSPAGTQETQYF.

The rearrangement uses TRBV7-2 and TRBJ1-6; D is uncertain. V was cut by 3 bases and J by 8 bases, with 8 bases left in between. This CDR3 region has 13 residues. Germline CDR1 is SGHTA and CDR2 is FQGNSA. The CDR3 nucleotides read TGTGCCAGCAGCTTGCAATTGCATTCACCCCTCCACTTT. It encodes CASSLQLHSPLHF.

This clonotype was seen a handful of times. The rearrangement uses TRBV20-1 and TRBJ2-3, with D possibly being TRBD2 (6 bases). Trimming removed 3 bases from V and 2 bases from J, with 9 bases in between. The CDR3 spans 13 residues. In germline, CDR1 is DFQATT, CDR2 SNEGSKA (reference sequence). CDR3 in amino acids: CSASGSHTDTQYF. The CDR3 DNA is TGCAGTGCTAGCGGGAGCCACACAGATACGCAGTATTTT.

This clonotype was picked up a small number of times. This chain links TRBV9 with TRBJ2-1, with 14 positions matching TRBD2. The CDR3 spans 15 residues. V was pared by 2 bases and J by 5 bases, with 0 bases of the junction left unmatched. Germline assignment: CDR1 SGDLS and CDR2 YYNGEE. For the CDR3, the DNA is TGTGCCAGCAGCGTGGGACTAGCGGGAGACAATGAGCAGTTCTTC. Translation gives CASSVGLAGDNEQFF.

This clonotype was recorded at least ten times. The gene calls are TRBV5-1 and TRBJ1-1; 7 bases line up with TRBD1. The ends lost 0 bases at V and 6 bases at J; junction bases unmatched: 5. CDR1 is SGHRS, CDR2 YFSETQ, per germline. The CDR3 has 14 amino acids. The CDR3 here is CASSLAGQDPEAFF. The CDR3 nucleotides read TGCGCCAGCAGCTTGGCCGGACAGGATCCTGAAGCTTTCTTT.

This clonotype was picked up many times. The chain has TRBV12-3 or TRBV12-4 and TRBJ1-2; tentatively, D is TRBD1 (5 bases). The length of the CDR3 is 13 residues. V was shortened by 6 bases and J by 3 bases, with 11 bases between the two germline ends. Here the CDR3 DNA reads TGTGCCAGCAGCTCGGGACCGGACTATGGCTACACCTTC. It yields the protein CASSSGPDYGYTF.

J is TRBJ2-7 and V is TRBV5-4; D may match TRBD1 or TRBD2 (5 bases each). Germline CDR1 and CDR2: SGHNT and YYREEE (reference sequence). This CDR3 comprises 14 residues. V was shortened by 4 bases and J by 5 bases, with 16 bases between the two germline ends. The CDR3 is CASSRRDVDNEQYF. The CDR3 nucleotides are TGTGCCAGCAGCCGCCGGGACGTAGATAACGAGCAGTACTTC.

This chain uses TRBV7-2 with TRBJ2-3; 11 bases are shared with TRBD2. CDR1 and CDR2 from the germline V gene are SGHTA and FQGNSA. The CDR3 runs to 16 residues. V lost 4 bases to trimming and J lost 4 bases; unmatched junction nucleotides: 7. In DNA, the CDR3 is TGTGCCAGCAGCTCTACTAGCGGGAGAGGGGCAGATACGCAGTATTTT. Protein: CASSSTSGRGADTQYF. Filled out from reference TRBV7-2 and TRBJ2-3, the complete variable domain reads GAGVSQSPSNKVTEKGKDVELRCDPISGHTALYWYRQSLGQGLEFLIYFQGNSAPDKSGLPSDRFSAERTGGSVSTLTIQRTQQEDSAVYLCASSSTSGRGADTQYFGPGTRLTVL.

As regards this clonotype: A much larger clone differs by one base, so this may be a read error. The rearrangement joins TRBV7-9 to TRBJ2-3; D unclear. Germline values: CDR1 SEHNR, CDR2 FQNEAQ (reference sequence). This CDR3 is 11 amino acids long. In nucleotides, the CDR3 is TGTGCCAGCAGCAAACCAGATATGCAGTATTTT. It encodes CASSKPDMQYF. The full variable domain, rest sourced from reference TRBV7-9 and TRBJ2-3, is DTGVSQNPRHKITKRGQNVTFRCDPISEHNRLYWYRQTLGQGPEFLTYFQNEAQLEKSRLLSDRFSAERPKGSFSTLEIQRTEQGDSAMYLCASSKPDMQYFGPGTRLTVL.

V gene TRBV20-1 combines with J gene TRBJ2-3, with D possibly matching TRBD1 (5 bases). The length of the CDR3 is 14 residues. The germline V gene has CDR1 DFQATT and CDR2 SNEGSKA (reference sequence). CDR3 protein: CRVRRTRGTDTQYF. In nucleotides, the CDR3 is TGCAGAGTAAGAAGGACAAGGGGCACAGATACGCAGTATTTT.